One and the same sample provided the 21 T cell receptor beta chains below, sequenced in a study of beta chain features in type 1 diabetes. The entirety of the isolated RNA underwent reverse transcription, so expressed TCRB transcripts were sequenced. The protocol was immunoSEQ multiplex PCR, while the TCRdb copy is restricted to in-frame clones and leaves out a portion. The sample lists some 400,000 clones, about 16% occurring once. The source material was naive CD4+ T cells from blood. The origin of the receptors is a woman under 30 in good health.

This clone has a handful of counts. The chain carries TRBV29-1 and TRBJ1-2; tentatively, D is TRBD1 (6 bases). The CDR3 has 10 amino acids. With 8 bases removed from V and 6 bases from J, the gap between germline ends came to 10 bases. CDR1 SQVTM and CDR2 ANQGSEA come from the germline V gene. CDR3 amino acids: CSSYRDGYTF. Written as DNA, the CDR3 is TGCAGCTCATACAGGGATGGCTACACCTTC.

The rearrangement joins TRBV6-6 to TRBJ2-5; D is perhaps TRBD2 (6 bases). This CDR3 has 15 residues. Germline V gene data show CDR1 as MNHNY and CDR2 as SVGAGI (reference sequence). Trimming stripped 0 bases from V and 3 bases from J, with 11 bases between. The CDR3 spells CASSYSTLAKETQYF. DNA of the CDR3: TGTGCCAGCAGTTACTCGACACTAGCTAAAGAGACCCAGTACTTC.

DNA of the CDR3: TGTGCCAGCTCACCGGTCCTGATCACTAGCGGGCGATTCTACGAGCAGTACTTC. Protein: CASSPVLITSGRFYEQYF. J is TRBJ2-7 and V is TRBV18; 9 bases map to TRBD2. Germline values: CDR1 KGHSH, CDR2 LQKENI. CDR3 size: 18 residues. V gave up 3 bases and J gave up 3 bases; unmatched junction bases: 15.

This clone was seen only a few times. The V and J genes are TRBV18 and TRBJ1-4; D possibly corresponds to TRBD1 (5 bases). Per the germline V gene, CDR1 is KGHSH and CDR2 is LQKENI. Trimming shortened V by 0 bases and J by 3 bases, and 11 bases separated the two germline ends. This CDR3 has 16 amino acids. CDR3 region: CASSPPAGVSNEKLFF. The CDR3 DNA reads TGTGCCAGCTCACCACCTGCGGGGGTGTCTAATGAAAAACTGTTTTTT.

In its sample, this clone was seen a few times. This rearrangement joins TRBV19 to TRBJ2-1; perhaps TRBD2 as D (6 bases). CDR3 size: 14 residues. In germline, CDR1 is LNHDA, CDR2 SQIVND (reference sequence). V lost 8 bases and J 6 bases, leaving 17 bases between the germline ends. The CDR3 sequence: CASFGWKEGNEQFF. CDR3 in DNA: TGTGCCAGTTTCGGGTGGAAGGAGGGCAATGAGCAGTTCTTC.

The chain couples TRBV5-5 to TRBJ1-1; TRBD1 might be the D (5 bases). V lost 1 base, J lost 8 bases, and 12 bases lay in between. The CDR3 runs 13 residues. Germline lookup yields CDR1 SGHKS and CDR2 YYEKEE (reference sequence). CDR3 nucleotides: TGTGCCAGCAGCTTGACTTACAGGATCGAAGCTTTCTTT. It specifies CASSLTYRIEAFF.

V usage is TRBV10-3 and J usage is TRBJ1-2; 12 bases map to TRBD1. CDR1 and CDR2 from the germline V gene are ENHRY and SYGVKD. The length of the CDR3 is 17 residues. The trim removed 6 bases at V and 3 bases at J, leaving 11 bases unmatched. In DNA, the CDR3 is TGTGCCATCAGCTCCGGGACAGGGGGCGGGATGGACTATGGCTACACCTTC. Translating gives CAISSGTGGGMDYGYTF.

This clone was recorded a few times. CDR3 sequence reads: CASSYARNYGYTF. The CDR3 bases are TGTGCCAGCAGTTACGCCAGGAACTATGGCTACACCTTC. The rearrangement joins TRBV6-5 to TRBJ1-2; D is ambiguous. Trimming took 2 bases from V and 2 from J, leaving 6 bases between them. The V gene's germline CDR1 is MNHEY and CDR2 SVGAGI. This CDR3 comprises 13 residues.

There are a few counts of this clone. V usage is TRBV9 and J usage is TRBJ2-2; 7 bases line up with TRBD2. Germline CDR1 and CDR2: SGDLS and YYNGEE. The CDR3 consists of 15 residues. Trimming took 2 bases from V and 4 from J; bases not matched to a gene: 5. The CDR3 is CASSVGLVGTGELFF. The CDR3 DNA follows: TGTGCCAGCAGCGTCGGACTAGTTGGCACCGGGGAGCTGTTTTTT.

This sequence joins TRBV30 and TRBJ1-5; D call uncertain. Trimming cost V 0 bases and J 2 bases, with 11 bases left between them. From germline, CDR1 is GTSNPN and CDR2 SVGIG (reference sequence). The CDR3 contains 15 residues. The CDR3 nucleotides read TGTGCCTGGAGTGTGCTCGGGGAAGGCAATCAGCCCCAGCATTTT. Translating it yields CAWSVLGEGNQPQHF. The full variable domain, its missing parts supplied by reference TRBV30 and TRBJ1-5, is SQTIHQWPATLVQPVGSPLSLECTVEGTSNPNLYWYRQAAGRGLQLLFYSVGIGQISSEVPQNLSASRPQDRQFILSSKKLLLSDSGFYLCAWSVLGEGNQPQHFGDGTRLSIL.

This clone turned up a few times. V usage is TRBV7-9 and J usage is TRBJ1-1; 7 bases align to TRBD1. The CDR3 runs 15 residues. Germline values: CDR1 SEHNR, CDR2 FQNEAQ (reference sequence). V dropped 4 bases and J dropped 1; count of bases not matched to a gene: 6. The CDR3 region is CASSSSGTENTEAFF. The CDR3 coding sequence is TGTGCCAGCAGCTCCTCCGGGACAGAGAACACTGAAGCTTTCTTT.

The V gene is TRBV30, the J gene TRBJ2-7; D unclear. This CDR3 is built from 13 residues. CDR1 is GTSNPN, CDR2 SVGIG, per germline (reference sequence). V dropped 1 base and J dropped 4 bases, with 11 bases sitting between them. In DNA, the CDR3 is TGTGCCTGGAGTGATTCCGGCGGATACGAGCAGTACTTC. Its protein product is CAWSDSGGYEQYF. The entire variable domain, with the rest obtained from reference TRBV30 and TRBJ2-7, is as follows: SQTIHQWPATLVQPVGSPLSLECTVEGTSNPNLYWYRQAAGRGLQLLFYSVGIGQISSEVPQNLSASRPQDRQFILSSKKLLLSDSGFYLCAWSDSGGYEQYFGPGTRLTVT.

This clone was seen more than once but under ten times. This CDR3 is CASSLGGQETQYF. The CDR3 bases are TGTGCCAGCAGCCTCGGGGGCCAAGAGACCCAGTACTTC. V gene TRBV5-4 combines with J gene TRBJ2-5; TRBD2 is a possible D gene (6 bases). CDR3 length: 13 residues. The germline V gene has CDR1 SGHNT and CDR2 YYREEE (reference sequence). V lost 4 bases and J lost 1, with 8 bases in between.

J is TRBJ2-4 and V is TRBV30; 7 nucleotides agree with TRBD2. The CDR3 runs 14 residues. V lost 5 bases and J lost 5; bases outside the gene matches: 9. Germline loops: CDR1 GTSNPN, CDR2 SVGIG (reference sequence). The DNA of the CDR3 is TGTGCCTGGGGAACCGGACTAGGAGAAAACATTCAGTACTTC. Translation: CAWGTGLGENIQYF.

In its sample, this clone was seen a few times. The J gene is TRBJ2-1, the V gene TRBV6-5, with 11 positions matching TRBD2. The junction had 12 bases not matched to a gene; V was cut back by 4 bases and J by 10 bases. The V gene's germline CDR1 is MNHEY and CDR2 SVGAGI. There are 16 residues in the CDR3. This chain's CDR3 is CASSSPVAGGPREQFF. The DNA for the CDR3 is TGTGCCAGCAGTTCCCCGGTAGCGGGAGGGCCGAGAGAGCAGTTCTTC.

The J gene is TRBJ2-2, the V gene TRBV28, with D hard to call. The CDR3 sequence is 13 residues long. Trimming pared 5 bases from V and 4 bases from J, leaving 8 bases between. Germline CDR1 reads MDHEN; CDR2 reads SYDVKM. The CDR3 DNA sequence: TGTGCCAGCAGTCCCCCTAGCACCGGGGAGCTGTTTTTT. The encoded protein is CASSPPSTGELFF.

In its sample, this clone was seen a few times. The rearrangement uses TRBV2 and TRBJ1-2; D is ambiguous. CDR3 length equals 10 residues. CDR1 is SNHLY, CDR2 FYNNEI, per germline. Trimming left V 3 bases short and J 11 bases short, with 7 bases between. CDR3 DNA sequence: TGTGCCAGCAGTGACGCGGAATACACCTTC. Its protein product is CASSDAEYTF.

As DNA, the CDR3 is TGTGCCAGCAGTTTATCGAGGGACAAGCAGTACTTC. It translates to CASSLSRDKQYF. V and J are TRBV28 and TRBJ2-7; D perhaps matches TRBD1 (6 bases). The V gene lost 1 base and the J gene lost 8 bases, with 9 bases spanning the gap. This CDR3 contains 12 residues. The V gene's germline CDR1 is MDHEN and CDR2 SYDVKM.

The CDR3 spells CASSYPDPGELFF. The CDR3 bases are TGTGCCAGCAGTTACCCAGATCCCGGGGAGCTGTTTTTT. The V and J genes are TRBV6-5 and TRBJ2-2; D ambiguous. V was clipped by 2 bases and J by 6 bases, with 7 bases between them. Germline CDR1 MNHEY, CDR2 SVGAGI. This CDR3 is 13 amino acids long.

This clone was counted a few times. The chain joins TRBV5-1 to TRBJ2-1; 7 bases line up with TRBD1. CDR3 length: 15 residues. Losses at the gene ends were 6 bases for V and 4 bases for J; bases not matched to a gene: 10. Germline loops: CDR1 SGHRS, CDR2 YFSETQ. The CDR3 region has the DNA TGCGCCAGCATAGGGATAGGGGGCAGGTACAATGAGCAGTTCTTC. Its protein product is CASIGIGGRYNEQFF. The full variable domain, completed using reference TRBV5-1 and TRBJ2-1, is KAGVTQTPRYLIKTRGQQVTLSCSPISGHRSVSWYQQTPGQGLQFLFEYFSETQRNKGNFPGRFSGRQFSNSRSEMNVSTLELGDSALYLCASIGIGGRYNEQFFGPGTRLTVL.

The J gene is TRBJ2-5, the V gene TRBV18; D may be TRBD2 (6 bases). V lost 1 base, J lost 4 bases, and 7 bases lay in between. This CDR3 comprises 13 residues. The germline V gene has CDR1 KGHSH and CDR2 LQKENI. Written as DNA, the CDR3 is TGTGCCAGCTCACCACAGGAGGGAGAGACCCAGTACTTC. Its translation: CASSPQEGETQYF.